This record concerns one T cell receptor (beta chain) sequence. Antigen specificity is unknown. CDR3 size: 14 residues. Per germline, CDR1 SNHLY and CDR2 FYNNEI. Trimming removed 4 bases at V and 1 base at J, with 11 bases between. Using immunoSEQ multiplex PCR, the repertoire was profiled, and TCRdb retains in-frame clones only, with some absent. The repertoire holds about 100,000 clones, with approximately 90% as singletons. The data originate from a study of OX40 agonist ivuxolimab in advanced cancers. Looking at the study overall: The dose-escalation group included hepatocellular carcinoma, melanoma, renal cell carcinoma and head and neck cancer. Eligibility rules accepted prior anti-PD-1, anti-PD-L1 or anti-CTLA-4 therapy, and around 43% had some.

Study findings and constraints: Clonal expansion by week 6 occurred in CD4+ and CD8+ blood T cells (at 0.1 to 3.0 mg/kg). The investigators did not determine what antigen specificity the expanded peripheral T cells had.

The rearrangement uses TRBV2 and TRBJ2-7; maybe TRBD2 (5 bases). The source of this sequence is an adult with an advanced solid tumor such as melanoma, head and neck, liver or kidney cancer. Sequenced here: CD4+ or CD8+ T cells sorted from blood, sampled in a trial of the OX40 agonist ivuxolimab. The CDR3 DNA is TGTGCCAGCAGTGCCACGGAGGTATCCTACGAGCAGTACTTC. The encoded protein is CASSATEVSYEQYF.